This T cell receptor beta chain was observed in a study of blood T cell repertoires in COVID-19. Produced via immunoSEQ multiplex PCR; TCRdb's table is partial and in-frame only. This table holds about 460,000 clones, more than 85% found once. The CDR3 consists of 14 residues. CDR1 is MDHEN and CDR2 is SYDVKM in the germline V gene. J was trimmed by 1 base and V by 6 bases; bases with no gene match: 5. Participants were aged about 18 to 95 years, lived in 24 US areas, and enrolled virtually. The sample comprised PBMCs or T cells enriched from blood (not recorded which). The chain links TRBV28 to TRBJ2-7, with TRBD1 matching 8 bases. This receptor was identified in a woman aged 60-75 years who had recovered from COVID-19. Written as DNA, the CDR3 is TGTGCCAGCAGCGGACAGGGACTTTCCTACGAGCAGTACGTC. This translates into CASSGQGLSYEQYV.